The rows below give T cell receptor beta chains drawn from one sample of a study of sequential checkpoint blockade in melanoma. Assay: immunoSEQ multiplex PCR; the TCRdb copy retains only in-frame clones and omits some. The table includes fewer than 40,000 clones, about 88% detected once. Sequences were derived from CD8+ T cells sorted from blood (inferred from file names), sampled from a patient given nivolumab and ipilimumab in sequence. Receptors were obtained from a human donor with melanoma. Both conserved end residues are part of each CDR3. The D gene is left open where the match is weak. Not every row has a clone size; where given, it reads once, few, many or a size class.

cdr3_length	clone_size	d_call	v_call	j_call	cdr3_nt	cdr3_aa
15	.	TRBD2	TRBV2	TRBJ2-1	TGTGCCAGCAGTGGGCTAGCGGGGGGGCTTAGTGAGCAGTTCTTC	CASSGLAGGLSEQFF
17	.	.	TRBV28	TRBJ1-6	TGTGCCAGCAGTTTCCCCCCCGGCCGACAGTATAATTCACCCCTCCACTTT	CASSFPPGRQYNSPLHF
15	.	TRBD1	TRBV28	TRBJ2-7	TGTGCCAGCAGTACGGGACAGGGCAGTTACCACGAGCAGTACTTC	CASSTGQGSYHEQYF
14	.	TRBD1	TRBV19	TRBJ2-7	TGTGCCAGTAGTATGGGGACAGTCTCCTACGAGCAGTACTTC	CASSMGTVSYEQYF
15	.	TRBD1	TRBV6-5	TRBJ2-5	TGTGCCAGCAGTTACGTACGACAGGGCTCGGAGACCCAGTACTTC	CASSYVRQGSETQYF
15	.	TRBD2	TRBV6-4	TRBJ2-3	TGTGCCAGCAGTGACGGGCGGGGGGGCCCAGATACGCAGTATTTT	CASSDGRGGPDTQYF
15	.	.	TRBV19	TRBJ1-2	TGTGCCAGTAGTATAGTGCCCCAGGGAACGTATGGCTACACCTTC	CASSIVPQGTYGYTF
15	.	.	TRBV10-3	TRBJ2-3	TGTGCCATCAGTGAGTCGGGCGGGGACACAGATACGCAGTATTTT	CAISESGGDTDTQYF
17	few	.	TRBV10-3	TRBJ2-1	TGTGCCATCAGTGACCCCGGGAGGGGGCCCGATTACAATGAGCAGTTCTTC	CAISDPGRGPDYNEQFF
15	.	.	TRBV7-2	TRBJ2-7	TGTGCCAGCAGCTTGGGGGGAGGAAGCTCCTACGAGCAGTACTTC	CASSLGGGSSYEQYF
16	.	.	TRBV27	TRBJ2-3	TGTGCCAGCAGTGTTCTAGGTTCGGGGTCGTTCGGTACGCAGTATTTT	CASSVLGSGSFGTQYF
13	.	TRBD1	TRBV10-3	TRBJ2-7	TGTGCCACTGGGGACAGTACCTCCTACGAGCAGTACTTC	CATGDSTSYEQYF
15	.	.	TRBV7-8	TRBJ2-3	TGTGCCAGCAGCCCTTGGGAGCGGATCACAGATACGCAGTATTTT	CASSPWERITDTQYF
14	.	.	TRBV9	TRBJ1-4	TGTGCCAGCAGCCGTCAGGGTTTCACTGAAAAACTGTTTTTT	CASSRQGFTEKLFF
14	once	TRBD1	TRBV28	TRBJ1-5	TGTGCCAGCAACCTACAGGGGGGATATCAGCCCCAGCATTTT	CASNLQGGYQPQHF
16	.	.	TRBV4-3	TRBJ2-7	TGCGCCAGCAGCCAAGATGTGGAACAGGGCTCCTACGAGCAGTACTTC	CASSQDVEQGSYEQYF
14	.	.	TRBV27	TRBJ2-2	TGTGCCTCATTTAGCGGCCCGAACACCGGGGAGCTGTTTTTT	CASFSGPNTGELFF
15	.	TRBD1	TRBV28	TRBJ2-7	TGTGCCAGCAGTTTATCGGGGACAGGGTTCTACGAGCAGTACTTC	CASSLSGTGFYEQYF
13	.	.	TRBV5-6	TRBJ2-5	TGTGCCAGCAGCGGCGGGGGCGTGGGGACCCAGTACTTC	CASSGGGVGTQYF
15	medium-sized	.	TRBV4-3	TRBJ2-7	TGCGCCAGCAGCCAAGATCTAGGAGACCCTACGCAGCAGTACTTC	CASSQDLGDPTQQYF
16	.	.	TRBV28	TRBJ1-1	TGTGCCAGCAGCTTGGGGGACTGGGCAATGAACACTGAAGCTTTCTTT	CASSLGDWAMNTEAFF
16	.	.	TRBV4-3	TRBJ1-2	TGCGCCAGCAGCTTTTCGAGGGCAGGAGACTACTATGGCTACACCTTC	CASSFSRAGDYYGYTF
18	.	TRBD1	TRBV25-1	TRBJ1-6	TGTGCCAGCAGTGACTTTAAGGACAGGGGGCGATCAGGCTCACCCCTCCACTTT	CASSDFKDRGRSGSPLHF
17	once	TRBD1	TRBV4-1	TRBJ2-2	TGCGCCAGCAGCCAAGGGAAGGGGACAGGACGGGACGGGGAGCTGCTTTTT	CASSQGKGTGRDGELLF
14	.	.	TRBV6-5	TRBJ1-5	TGTGCCAGCAGTTACTCGCAGGTCAATCAGCCCCAGCATTTT	CASSYSQVNQPQHF
14	.	TRBD1	TRBV27	TRBJ1-2	TGTGCCAGCAGTTTGGTCCCAGGGGGAGAAGGCTACACCTTC	CASSLVPGGEGYTF
19	.	TRBD1	TRBV9	TRBJ2-2	TGTGCCAGCAGCGTAGGTGGGACAGGGATTTCAAGGGACCCCGGGGAGCTGTTTTTT	CASSVGGTGISRDPGELFF
18	.	TRBD1	TRBV10-1	TRBJ2-6	TGCGCCAGCAGTATCACCGGGACAGGGGGGTCTGGGGCCAACGTCCTGACTTTC	CASSITGTGGSGANVLTF
14	.	.	TRBV4-1	TRBJ2-7	TGCGCCAGCAGCCAAATAGGGGGGGCCTACGAGCAGTACTTC	CASSQIGGAYEQYF
14	.	TRBD1	TRBV28	TRBJ1-2	TGTGCCAGCAGTCCAGTAGGACAGGGGAATGGCTACACCTTC	CASSPVGQGNGYTF
14	.	TRBD1	TRBV19	TRBJ1-5	TGTGCCAGTAGTATTAGGGACAGTGGGCAGCCCCAGCATTTT	CASSIRDSGQPQHF
18	.	.	TRBV21-1	TRBJ2-6	TGTGCCAGCAGCTGTACTACCAGGGCTGGATCTGGGGCCAACGTCCTGACTTTC	CASSCTTRAGSGANVLTF
15	.	TRBD2	TRBV7-9	TRBJ2-7	TGTGCCAGCAGCTTAGAACGGACTAGCGTTCACGAGCAGTACTTC	CASSLERTSVHEQYF
17	.	.	TRBV4-1	TRBJ2-3	TGCGCCAGCAGCCAAGATCTTGGCGCCGCGGCCACAGATACGCAGTATTTT	CASSQDLGAAATDTQYF
15	.	.	TRBV28	TRBJ1-2	TGTGCCAGCAGTTACCCACAGGAAGCTAACTATGGCTACACCTTC	CASSYPQEANYGYTF
11	.	.	TRBV29-1	TRBJ1-1	TGCAGCGTTCAGAAGAACACTGAAGCTTTCTTT	CSVQKNTEAFF
13	.	.	TRBV4-3	TRBJ2-7	TGCGCCAGCAGCCATACTGACAGTCCCGAGCAGTACTTC	CASSHTDSPEQYF
13	.	.	TRBV10-3	TRBJ1-1	TGTGCCATCAGTGAGTCAGGTAGGGGTGAAGCTTTCTTT	CAISESGRGEAFF
16	.	TRBD2	TRBV4-2	TRBJ2-3	TGTGCCAGCAGCAGGACTAGCGGAGATAGCACAGATACGCAGTATTTT	CASSRTSGDSTDTQYF
14	.	.	TRBV5-6	TRBJ2-7	TGTGCCAGCAGCTCACCGACCAGGGGATACGAGCAGTACTTC	CASSSPTRGYEQYF
13	.	.	TRBV11-2	TRBJ1-1	TGTGCCAGCAGCCCGGACACCCACACTGAAGCTTTCTTT	CASSPDTHTEAFF
15	.	TRBD2	TRBV27	TRBJ2-1	TGTGCCAGCAGACATGGACTAGCGCCTTACAATGAGCAGTTCTTC	CASRHGLAPYNEQFF
12	.	.	TRBV7-8	TRBJ1-5	TGTGCCAGCAGCCGGCTGTCGGGGGCCCAGCATTTT	CASSRLSGAQHF
12	.	.	TRBV5-6	TRBJ2-1	TGTGCCAGCAGCTTTCCACAGGGTGAGCAGTTCTTC	CASSFPQGEQFF
15	.	.	TRBV5-1	TRBJ2-1	TGCGCCAGCAGCTTAAGTGGGGGCTCTTACCATGAGCAGTTCTTC	CASSLSGGSYHEQFF
15	.	TRBD2	TRBV28	TRBJ2-3	TGTGCCAGCAGCCTCCCGGGGGGGGGCACAGATACGCAGTATTTT	CASSLPGGGTDTQYF